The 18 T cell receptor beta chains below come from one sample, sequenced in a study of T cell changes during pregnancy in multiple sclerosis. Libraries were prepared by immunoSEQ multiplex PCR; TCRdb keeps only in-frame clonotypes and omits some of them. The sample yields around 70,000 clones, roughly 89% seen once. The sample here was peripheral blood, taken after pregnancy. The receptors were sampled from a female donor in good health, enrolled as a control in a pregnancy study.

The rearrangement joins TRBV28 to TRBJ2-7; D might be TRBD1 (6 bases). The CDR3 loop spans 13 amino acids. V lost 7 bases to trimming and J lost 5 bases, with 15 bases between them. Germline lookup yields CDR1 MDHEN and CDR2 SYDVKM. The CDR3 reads CASTHYGGHEQYF. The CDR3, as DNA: TGTGCCAGCACCCACTATGGGGGCCACGAGCAGTACTTC.

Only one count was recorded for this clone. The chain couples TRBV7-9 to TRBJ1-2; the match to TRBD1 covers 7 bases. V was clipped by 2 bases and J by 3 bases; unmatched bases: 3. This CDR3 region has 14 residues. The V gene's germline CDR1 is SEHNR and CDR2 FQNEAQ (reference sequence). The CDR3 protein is CASSLMQGDYGYTF. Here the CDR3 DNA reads TGTGCCAGCAGCTTAATGCAGGGGGACTATGGCTACACCTTC.

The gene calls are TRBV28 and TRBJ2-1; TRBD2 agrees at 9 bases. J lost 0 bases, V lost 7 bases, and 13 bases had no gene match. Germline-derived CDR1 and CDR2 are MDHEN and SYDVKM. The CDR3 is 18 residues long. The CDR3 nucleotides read TGTGCCAGCACCCCGGGACTAGCCCTTACGAGCTCCTACAATGAGCAGTTCTTC. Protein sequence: CASTPGLALTSSYNEQFF.

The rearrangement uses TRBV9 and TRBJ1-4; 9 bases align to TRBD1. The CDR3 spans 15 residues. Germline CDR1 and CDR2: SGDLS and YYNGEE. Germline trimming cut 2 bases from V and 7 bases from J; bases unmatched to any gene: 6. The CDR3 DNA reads TGTGCCAGCAGCGTGGGACAGGGCCGTCTTGAAAAACTGTTTTTT. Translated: CASSVGQGRLEKLFF. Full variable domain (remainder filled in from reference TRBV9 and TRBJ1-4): DSGVTQTPKHLITATGQRVTLRCSPRSGDLSVYWYQQSLDQGLQFLIQYYNGEERAKGNILERFSAQQFPDLHSELNLSSLELGDSALYFCASSVGQGRLEKLFFGSGTQLSVL.

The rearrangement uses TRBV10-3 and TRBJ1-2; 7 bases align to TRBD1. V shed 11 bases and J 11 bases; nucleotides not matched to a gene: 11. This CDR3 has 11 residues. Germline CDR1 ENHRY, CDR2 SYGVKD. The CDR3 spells CASRQGIGYTF. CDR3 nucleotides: TGTGCCTCAAGACAGGGAATAGGATACACCTTC.

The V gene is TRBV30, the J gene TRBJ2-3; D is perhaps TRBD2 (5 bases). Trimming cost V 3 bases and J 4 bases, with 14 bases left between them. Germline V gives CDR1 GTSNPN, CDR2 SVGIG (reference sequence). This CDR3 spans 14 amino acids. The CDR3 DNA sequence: TGTGCCTGGAGCGGCCTCCGGGGTTCAGATACGCAGTATTTT. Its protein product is CAWSGLRGSDTQYF.

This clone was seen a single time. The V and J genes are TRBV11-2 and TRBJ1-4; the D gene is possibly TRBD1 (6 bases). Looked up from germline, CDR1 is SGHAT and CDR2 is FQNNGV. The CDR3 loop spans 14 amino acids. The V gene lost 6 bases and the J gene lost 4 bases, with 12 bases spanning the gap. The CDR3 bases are TGTGCCAGCAGGTCGACAGGAGGTAATGAAAAACTGTTTTTT. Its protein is CASRSTGGNEKLFF.

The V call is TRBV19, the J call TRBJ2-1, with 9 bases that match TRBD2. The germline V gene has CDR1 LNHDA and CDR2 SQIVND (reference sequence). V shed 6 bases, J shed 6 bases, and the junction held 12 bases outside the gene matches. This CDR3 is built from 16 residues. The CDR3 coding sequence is TGTGCCAGTAGCTCCTTAGCGGGAGTGGGACCCAATGAGCAGTTCTTC. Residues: CASSSLAGVGPNEQFF.

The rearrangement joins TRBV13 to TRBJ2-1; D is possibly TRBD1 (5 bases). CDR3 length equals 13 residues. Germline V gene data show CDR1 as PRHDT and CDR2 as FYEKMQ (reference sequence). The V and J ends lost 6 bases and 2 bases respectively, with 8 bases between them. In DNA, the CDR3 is TGTGCCAGCAGGGACACCCCCTACAATGAGCAGTTCTTC. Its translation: CASRDTPYNEQFF.

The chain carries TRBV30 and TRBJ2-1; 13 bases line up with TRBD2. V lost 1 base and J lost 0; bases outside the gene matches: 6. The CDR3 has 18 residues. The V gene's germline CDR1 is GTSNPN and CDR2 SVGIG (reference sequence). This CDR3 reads CAWSEGTSGVSSYNEQFF. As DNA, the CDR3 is TGTGCCTGGAGTGAAGGGACTAGCGGGGTCAGCTCCTACAATGAGCAGTTCTTC.

Written as DNA, the CDR3 is TGTGCCAGCAGTTTGCCCCTATCGACGGCCCGGGGCTCTGGAAACACCATATATTTT. Translation: CASSLPLSTARGSGNTIYF. The V gene is TRBV28, the J gene TRBJ1-3; no reliable D call. CDR3 size: 19 residues. Germline loops: CDR1 MDHEN, CDR2 SYDVKM. The ends were cut back, 3 bases at V and 0 bases at J, with 21 bases in the middle.

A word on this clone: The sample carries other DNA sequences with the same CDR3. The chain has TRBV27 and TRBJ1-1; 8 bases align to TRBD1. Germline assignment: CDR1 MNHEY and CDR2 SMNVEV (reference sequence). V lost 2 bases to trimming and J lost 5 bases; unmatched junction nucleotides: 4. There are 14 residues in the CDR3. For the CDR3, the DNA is TGTGCCAGCAGTTTACAGGGGGCCGGGACTGAAGCTTTCTTT. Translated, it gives CASSLQGAGTEAFF.

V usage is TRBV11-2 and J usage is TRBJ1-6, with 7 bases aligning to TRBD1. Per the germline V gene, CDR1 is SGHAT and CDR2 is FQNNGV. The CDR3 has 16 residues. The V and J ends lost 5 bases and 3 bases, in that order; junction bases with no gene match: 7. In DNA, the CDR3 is TGTGCCAGCAGCGAACGGGGACAGAACTATAATTCACCCCTCCACTTT. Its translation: CASSERGQNYNSPLHF.

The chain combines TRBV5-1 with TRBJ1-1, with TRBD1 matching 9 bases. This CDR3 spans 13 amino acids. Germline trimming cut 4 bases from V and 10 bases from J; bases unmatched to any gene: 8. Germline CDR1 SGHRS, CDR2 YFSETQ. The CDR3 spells CASSAGQGGAAFF. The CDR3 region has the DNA TGCGCCAGCAGCGCGGGACAGGGTGGTGCAGCTTTCTTT.

CDR3 in amino acids: CASRTGVDGYTF. In DNA form, the CDR3 reads TGCGCCAGCAGAACAGGGGTGGATGGCTACACCTTC. V is TRBV5-1 and J is TRBJ1-2; 7 positions agree with TRBD1. In germline, CDR1 is SGHRS, CDR2 YFSETQ. The CDR3 has 12 amino acids. Germline trimming cut 5 bases from V and 6 bases from J; bases unmatched to any gene: 4.

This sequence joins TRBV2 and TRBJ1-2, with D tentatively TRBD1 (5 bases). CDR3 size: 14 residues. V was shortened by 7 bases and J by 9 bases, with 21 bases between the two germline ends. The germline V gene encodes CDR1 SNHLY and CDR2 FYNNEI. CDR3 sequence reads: CASTLLGGQMSYTF. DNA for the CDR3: TGTGCCAGCACCCTCCTGGGGGGTCAAATGAGCTACACCTTC.

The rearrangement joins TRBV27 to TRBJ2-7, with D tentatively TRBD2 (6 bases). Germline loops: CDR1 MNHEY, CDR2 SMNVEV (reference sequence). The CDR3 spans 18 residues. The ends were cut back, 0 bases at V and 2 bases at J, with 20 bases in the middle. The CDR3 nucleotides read TGTGCCAGCAGTTTATCGGCCCCTCAAGCGGGTGCTGCCTACGAGCAGTACTTC. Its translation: CASSLSAPQAGAAYEQYF.

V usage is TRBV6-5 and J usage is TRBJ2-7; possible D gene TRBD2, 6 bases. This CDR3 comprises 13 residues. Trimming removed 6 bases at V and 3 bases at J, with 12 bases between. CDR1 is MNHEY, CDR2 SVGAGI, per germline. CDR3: CASSLAQHYEQYF. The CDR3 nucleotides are TGTGCCAGCAGCCTAGCGCAACACTACGAGCAGTACTTC.